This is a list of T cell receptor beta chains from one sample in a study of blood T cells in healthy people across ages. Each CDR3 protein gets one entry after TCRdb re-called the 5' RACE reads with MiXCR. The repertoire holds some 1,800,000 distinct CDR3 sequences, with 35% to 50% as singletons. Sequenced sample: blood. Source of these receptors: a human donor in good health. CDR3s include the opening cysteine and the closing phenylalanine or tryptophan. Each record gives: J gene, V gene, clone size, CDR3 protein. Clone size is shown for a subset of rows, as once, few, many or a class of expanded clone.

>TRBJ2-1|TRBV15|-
CATRTFSGPENEQFF
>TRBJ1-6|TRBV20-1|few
CSATKENYNSPLHF
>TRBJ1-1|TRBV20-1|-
CSARAQPLGEAFF
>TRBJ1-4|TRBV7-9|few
CASSLYQGNEKLFF
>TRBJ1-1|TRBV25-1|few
CAIRGGAGTEAFF
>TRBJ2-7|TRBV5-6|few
CASSLLAVASYEQYF
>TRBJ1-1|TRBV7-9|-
CASSPTARTGDTEAFF
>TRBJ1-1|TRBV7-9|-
CASRVGGNLTEAFF
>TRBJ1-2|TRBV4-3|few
CASSQGRNSAGYTF
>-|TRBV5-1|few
CASSLTASAIHEQYF
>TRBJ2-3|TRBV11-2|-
CASSLGGADQDTQYF
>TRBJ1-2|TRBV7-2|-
CASSDRGLWGYTF
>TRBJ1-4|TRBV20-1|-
CSARDRIFEGEKLFF
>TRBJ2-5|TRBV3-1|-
CASSHRPTSGVGETQYF
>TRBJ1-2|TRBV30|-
CACRTGARYGYTF
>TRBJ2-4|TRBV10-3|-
CAIGDRDQYF
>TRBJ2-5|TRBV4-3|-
CASSRQGLGEETQYF
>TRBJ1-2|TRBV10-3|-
CAISVTGDLSGYTF
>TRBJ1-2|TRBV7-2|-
CASSFRDTLNYGYTF
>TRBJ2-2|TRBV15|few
CATSRDRRNTGELFF
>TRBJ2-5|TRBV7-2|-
CASSARTGWQETQYF
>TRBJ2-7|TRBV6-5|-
CASSYIWTGSFYEQYF
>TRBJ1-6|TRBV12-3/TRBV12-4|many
CASSRDRGSPLHF
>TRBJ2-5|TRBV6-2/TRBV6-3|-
CASGYRGLQVTQYF
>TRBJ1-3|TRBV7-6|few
CASSLEIAGAPSGNTIYF
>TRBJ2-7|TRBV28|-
CASVDRATYEQYF
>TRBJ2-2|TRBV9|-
CASSLDHTGELFF
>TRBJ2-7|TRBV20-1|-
CSAERTEQYF
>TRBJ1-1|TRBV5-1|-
CASSLDWGAETEAFF
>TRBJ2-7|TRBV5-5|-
CASSTTETGSYEQYF
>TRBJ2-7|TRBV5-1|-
CASSLEGKGPYEQYF
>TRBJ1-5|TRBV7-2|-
CASSLVGDGNQPQHF
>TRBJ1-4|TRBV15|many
CATSLDRAEKLFF
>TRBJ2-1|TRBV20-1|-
CSASSPDHLDNEQFF
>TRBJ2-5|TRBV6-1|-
CASSKPRSIGETQYF
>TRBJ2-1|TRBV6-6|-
CASSSKRGGLSLGQFF
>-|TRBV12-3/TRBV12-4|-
CASSSGGSFYEQYF
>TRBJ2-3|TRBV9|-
CASSVAGSRSTDTQYF
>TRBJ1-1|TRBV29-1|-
CSFSLGGTEAFF
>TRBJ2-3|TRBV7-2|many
CASSFSGGAADTQYF
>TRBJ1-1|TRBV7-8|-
CASSLFTGTEAFF
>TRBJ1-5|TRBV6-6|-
CASSTQGGNQPQHF
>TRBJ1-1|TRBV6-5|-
CASSYESNTEAFF
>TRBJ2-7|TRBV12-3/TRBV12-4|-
CASSNTGQGYEQYF
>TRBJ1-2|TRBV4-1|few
CASSPTEVHYGYTF
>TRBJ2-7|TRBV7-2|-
CTSSSTGVNVYEQYF
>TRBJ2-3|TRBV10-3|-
CAISAGPSTDTQYF
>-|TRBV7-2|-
CASSFAGGHEQYF
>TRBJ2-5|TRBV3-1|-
CASSQHFQETQYF
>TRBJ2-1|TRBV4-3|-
CASSQTGTGRQQFF
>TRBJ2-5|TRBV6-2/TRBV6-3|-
CASSYSIGSSTSGEQYF
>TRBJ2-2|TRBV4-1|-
CASSLGQGARGELFF
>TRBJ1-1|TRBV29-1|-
CSAMGAGDEAFF